Listed below are T cell receptor beta chains from one sample, sequenced in a study of regulatory T cells in long-lasting Graves disease. TCRdb called the multiplex PCR reads again in MiXCR, with one record for every CDR3 protein. The sample has approximately 540,000 distinct CDR3 sequences; around 12% are singletons. The same sample was also studied in work on T cells in Graves' hyperthyroidism and ophthalmopathy.

Sequenced material: peripheral blood mononuclear cells (PBMCs), taken at new diagnosis, from a patient treated with antithyroid drugs. The receptors were gathered from a woman aged 25 to 39 with Graves disease. Both conserved end residues are part of each CDR3. A D gene is named only where the DNA matches it firmly. Size values are once, few and many counts, or a class for expanded clones, and some rows have none.

TRBD1 TRBJ1-5 TRBV30 . CAWGPDRGGIGSRQPQHF TGTGCCTGGGGTCCGGACAGGGGGGGGATAGGGAGTCGTCAGCCCCAGCATTTT
TRBD2 TRBJ2-1 TRBV18 many CASSRGLADNEQFF TGTGCCAGCTCACGAGGACTAGCTGACAATGAGCAGTTCTTC
. TRBJ1-4 TRBV19 . CASSISSLGATNEKLFF TGTGCCAGTAGTATAAGTTCGCTGGGCGCAACTAATGAAAAACTGTTTTTT
TRBD1 TRBJ1-6 TRBV19 many CASTAGTGGNSPLHF TGTGCCAGTACCGCCGGGACAGGGGGTAATTCACCCCTCCACTTT
. TRBJ1-2 TRBV19 few CASSMIGSFYGYTF TGTGCCAGTAGTATGATAGGGAGCTTCTATGGCTACACCTTC
. TRBJ2-5 TRBV12-3/TRBV12-4 many CASSLPLFRAQYF TGTGCCAGCAGTTTGCCCCTCTTCCGGGCCCAGTACTTC
. TRBJ1-2 TRBV12-3/TRBV12-4 . CASSLGIGYTF TGTGCCAGCAGTTTAGGGATCGGCTACACCTTC
TRBD1 TRBJ2-7 TRBV2 many CASRDRGRRYF TGTGCCAGCCGGGACAGGGGGCGCCGGTACTTC
TRBD1 TRBJ1-1 TRBV25-1 . CASSRFMGTGRNTEAFF TGTGCCAGCTCGCGATTCATGGGGACAGGGCGGAACACTGAAGCTTTCTTT
TRBD2 TRBJ2-1 TRBV28 many CASDPVTSGRAREQFF TGTGCCAGCGACCCTGTTACTAGCGGGAGGGCCCGTGAGCAGTTCTTC
. TRBJ1-5 TRBV7-9 many CASSLGYGQPQHF TGTGCCAGCAGCTTAGGGTATGGTCAGCCCCAGCATTTT
. TRBJ2-7 TRBV28 few CALTGSKPEQYF TGTGCCTTAACGGGGAGCAAGCCGGAGCAGTACTTC
TRBD2 TRBJ2-7 TRBV20-1 few CSAAGGLADYEQYF TGCAGTGCCGCAGGAGGACTAGCAGACTACGAGCAGTACTTC
TRBD2 TRBJ2-1 TRBV20-1 many CSARDRGRGYNEQFF TGCAGTGCTAGAGACCGCGGGAGGGGTTACAATGAGCAGTTCTTC
TRBD1 TRBJ1-6 TRBV25-1 many CASSEYRGESPLHF TGTGCCAGCAGTGAATACAGGGGGGAATCACCCCTCCACTTT
. TRBJ1-5 TRBV3-2 few CASSHTLVLLWLSQPQHF TGTGCCAGCAGCCATACGCTGGTATTGTTGTGGTTGAGTCAGCCCCAGCATTTT
TRBD2 TRBJ2-3 TRBV2 . CASSEMRGLALTDTQYF TGTGCCAGCAGTGAAATGCGAGGACTAGCGCTCACAGATACGCAGTATTTT
. TRBJ2-6 TRBV19 many CASTRGVPTGANVLTF TGTGCCAGTACCCGAGGGGTTCCAACTGGGGCCAACGTCCTGACTTTC
TRBD1 TRBJ2-3 TRBV5-1 . CASKQGADTQYF TGCGCCAGCAAGCAGGGGGCAGATACGCAGTATTTT
TRBD1 TRBJ1-1 TRBV6-1 many CASSKDFGQGNTEAFF TGTGCCAGCAGTAAAGACTTCGGACAGGGGAACACTGAAGCTTTCTTT
TRBD2 TRBJ2-6 TRBV5-4 . CASSRPGEGGANVLTF TGTGCCAGCAGCCGCCCCGGGGAGGGTGGGGCCAACGTCCTGACTTTC
. TRBJ2-3 TRBV19 many CASSRYPFTDTQYF TGTGCCAGTAGCAGGTACCCCTTCACAGATACGCAGTATTTT
TRBD1 TRBJ2-7 TRBV24-1 many CATSDSPGQGTYEQYF TGTGCCACCAGTGATTCTCCGGGACAGGGAACCTACGAGCAGTACTTC
. TRBJ2-1 TRBV7-8 many CASSPLGGNEQFF TGTGCCAGCAGCCCCCTAGGGGGAAATGAGCAGTTCTTC
. TRBJ2-1 TRBV10-3 many CAISEGHPGYNEQFF TGTGCCATCAGTGAGGGACACCCCGGCTACAATGAGCAGTTCTTC
. TRBJ2-1 TRBV5-4 many CASSLGADSYNEQFF TGTGCCAGCAGCTTGGGAGCGGACTCCTACAATGAGCAGTTCTTC
. TRBJ2-7 TRBV7-9 many CASSFGTETYEQYF TGTGCCAGCAGCTTCGGGACGGAGACCTACGAGCAGTACTTC
TRBD1 TRBJ2-3 TRBV20-1 many CSARDLDTYDRDSTDTQYF TGCAGTGCTAGAGACCTTGATACCTATGACAGGGACAGCACAGATACGCAGTATTTT
. TRBJ2-3 TRBV27 many CASSLKQGYLLDTQYF TGTGCCAGCAGTTTAAAGCAGGGATACCTCTTGGATACGCAGTATTTT
. TRBJ2-1 TRBV7-8 many CASSLATILRSNEQFF TGTGCCAGCAGCTTAGCGACGATTCTTCGGAGCAATGAGCAGTTCTTC
. TRBJ2-3 TRBV20-1 many CSAGDLMASTDTQYF TGCAGTGCGGGAGACCTAATGGCTAGCACAGATACGCAGTATTTT